This is a list of T cell receptor beta chains from one sample in a study of T cells in localized non-small cell lung cancer. Clones were read by immunoSEQ multiplex PCR, and TCRdb kept only the in-frame ones, dropping some. The table records roughly 61,000 clones, roughly 79% of them present only once. The sequenced sample was PBMCs, obtained before any cancer treatment. The receptors shown here come from a man aged 40-75 years with stage II lung adenocarcinoma. CDR3s include the opening cysteine and the closing phenylalanine or tryptophan. A D gene is named only where the DNA matches it firmly. Clone size, where shown, is once, few, many, or a class for clones that have expanded.

D gene: .
CDR3 length: 14
clone size: once
J gene: TRBJ1-2
V gene: TRBV6-5
CDR3 DNA: TGTGCCAGCAGTTACGCTATTATAGGGGTGGGCTACACCTTC
CDR3 protein: CASSYAIIGVGYTF

D gene: .
CDR3 length: 15
clone size: once
J gene: TRBJ1-1
V gene: TRBV15
CDR3 DNA: TGTGCCACCAGCAGTGGTCAGGGGAGGGGCACTGAAGCTTTCTTT
CDR3 protein: CATSSGQGRGTEAFF

D gene: TRBD2
CDR3 length: 15
clone size: .
J gene: TRBJ2-1
V gene: TRBV25-1
CDR3 DNA: TGTGCCAGCAGTGATACGGGAGGGCCGCACAATGAGCAGTTCTTC
CDR3 protein: CASSDTGGPHNEQFF

D gene: .
CDR3 length: 14
clone size: .
J gene: TRBJ1-2
V gene: TRBV2
CDR3 DNA: TGTGCCAGCAGTGAAGCTGGGACGAACTATGGCTACACCTTC
CDR3 protein: CASSEAGTNYGYTF

D gene: .
CDR3 length: 14
clone size: .
J gene: TRBJ1-2
V gene: TRBV4-3
CDR3 DNA: TGCGCCAGCAGCCAAGGAAACGGAAACTATGGCTACACCTTC
CDR3 protein: CASSQGNGNYGYTF

D gene: .
CDR3 length: 13
clone size: .
J gene: TRBJ1-5
V gene: TRBV5-4
CDR3 DNA: TGTGCCAGCAGCTTGGACGTCAATCAGCCCCAGCATTTT
CDR3 protein: CASSLDVNQPQHF

D gene: .
CDR3 length: 15
clone size: .
J gene: TRBJ2-1
V gene: TRBV4-2
CDR3 DNA: TGTGCCAGCAGCCCCTCTTCGGGACGAAACAATGAGCAGTTCTTC
CDR3 protein: CASSPSSGRNNEQFF

D gene: .
CDR3 length: 13
clone size: .
J gene: TRBJ2-7
V gene: TRBV7-3
CDR3 DNA: TGTGCCAGCAGCTTATGGAGAGGCTACGAGCAGTACTTC
CDR3 protein: CASSLWRGYEQYF

D gene: TRBD2
CDR3 length: 13
clone size: .
J gene: TRBJ2-1
V gene: TRBV6-4
CDR3 DNA: TGTGCCAGCAGTGAGAGACTAGCGACGCCGCAGTTCTTC
CDR3 protein: CASSERLATPQFF

D gene: TRBD1
CDR3 length: 14
clone size: .
J gene: TRBJ1-2
V gene: TRBV19
CDR3 DNA: TGTGCCAGTGGGGACAGGGGGTTAGTCTATGGCTACACCTTC
CDR3 protein: CASGDRGLVYGYTF

D gene: .
CDR3 length: 15
clone size: .
J gene: TRBJ2-2
V gene: TRBV5-1
CDR3 DNA: TGCGCCAGCAGCGGAGGGGGCGCGAACACCGGGGAGCTGTTTTTT
CDR3 protein: CASSGGGANTGELFF

D gene: .
CDR3 length: 13
clone size: few
J gene: TRBJ1-2
V gene: TRBV5-1
CDR3 DNA: TGCGCCAGCAGCCTCGGACTTGAGTATGGCTACACCTTC
CDR3 protein: CASSLGLEYGYTF

D gene: TRBD1
CDR3 length: 16
clone size: .
J gene: TRBJ1-5
V gene: TRBV5-6
CDR3 DNA: TGTGCCAGCAGCTTGGCGGGACAGGGGTACAATCAGCCCCAGCATTTT
CDR3 protein: CASSLAGQGYNQPQHF

D gene: TRBD1
CDR3 length: 12
clone size: .
J gene: TRBJ2-7
V gene: TRBV29-1
CDR3 DNA: TGCAGCGTTGGGAGACAGGGGGGCGAGCAGTACTTC
CDR3 protein: CSVGRQGGEQYF

D gene: TRBD2
CDR3 length: 15
clone size: .
J gene: TRBJ2-3
V gene: TRBV5-1
CDR3 DNA: TGCGCCAGCAGCTTGACTAGCGGGAGGGCAGATACGCAGTATTTT
CDR3 protein: CASSLTSGRADTQYF

D gene: .
CDR3 length: 14
clone size: .
J gene: TRBJ1-5
V gene: TRBV7-9
CDR3 DNA: TGTGCCAGCAGCTTAGGGCAGGGGAACCAGCCCCAGCATTTT
CDR3 protein: CASSLGQGNQPQHF

D gene: TRBD1
CDR3 length: 13
clone size: .
J gene: TRBJ1-1
V gene: TRBV9
CDR3 DNA: TGTGCCAGCAGCGTGGGACAGTTCACTGAAGCTTTCTTT
CDR3 protein: CASSVGQFTEAFF

D gene: .
CDR3 length: 15
clone size: .
J gene: TRBJ2-2
V gene: TRBV6-1
CDR3 DNA: TGTGCCAGCAGTGTCGGGGGGCCCAACACCGGGGAGCTGTTTTTT
CDR3 protein: CASSVGGPNTGELFF

D gene: .
CDR3 length: 13
clone size: .
J gene: TRBJ1-2
V gene: TRBV6-1
CDR3 DNA: TGTGCCAGCAGTGAAGCGGGGAGCTATGGCTACACCTTC
CDR3 protein: CASSEAGSYGYTF

D gene: .
CDR3 length: 12
clone size: .
J gene: TRBJ2-3
V gene: TRBV5-1
CDR3 DNA: TGCGCCAGCAGCTTGGCAGCGGATACGCAGTATTTT
CDR3 protein: CASSLAADTQYF

D gene: .
CDR3 length: 15
clone size: .
J gene: TRBJ2-7
V gene: TRBV15
CDR3 DNA: TGTGCCACCAGCAGAGAAAAGTTCCGTCGGGACGAGCAGTACTTC
CDR3 protein: CATSREKFRRDEQYF

D gene: .
CDR3 length: 11
clone size: .
J gene: TRBJ1-2
V gene: TRBV20-1
CDR3 DNA: TGCAGTGCTAGGGGGACTAATGGCTACACCTTC
CDR3 protein: CSARGTNGYTF

D gene: .
CDR3 length: 16
clone size: .
J gene: TRBJ1-5
V gene: TRBV10-2
CDR3 DNA: TGCGCCAGCAGTGATTCAGGGAGTACAAGCAATCAGCCCCAGCATTTT
CDR3 protein: CASSDSGSTSNQPQHF

D gene: TRBD1
CDR3 length: 15
clone size: .
J gene: TRBJ1-4
V gene: TRBV4-1
CDR3 DNA: TGCGCCAGCAGCCTCCCGACAGGGCCAAATGAAAAACTGTTTTTT
CDR3 protein: CASSLPTGPNEKLFF

D gene: TRBD1
CDR3 length: 14
clone size: once
J gene: TRBJ2-7
V gene: TRBV9
CDR3 DNA: TGTGCCAGCAGTTTACAGGGGGTGGCCTACGAGCAGTACTTC
CDR3 protein: CASSLQGVAYEQYF

D gene: .
CDR3 length: 13
clone size: .
J gene: TRBJ1-1
V gene: TRBV7-3
CDR3 DNA: TGTGCCAGCAGCGCTGGGCGGAACACTGAAGCTTTCTTT
CDR3 protein: CASSAGRNTEAFF

D gene: .
CDR3 length: 16
clone size: once
J gene: TRBJ2-6
V gene: TRBV7-2
CDR3 DNA: TGTGCCAGCAGCTTAGGGGGACCGCGATTGGCCAACGTCCTGACTTTC
CDR3 protein: CASSLGGPRLANVLTF

D gene: TRBD1
CDR3 length: 16
clone size: .
J gene: TRBJ2-3
V gene: TRBV6-1
CDR3 DNA: TGTGCCAGCAGTGAAGCGCTGGGACAGGGGGTAGATACGCAGTATTTT
CDR3 protein: CASSEALGQGVDTQYF

D gene: .
CDR3 length: 13
clone size: .
J gene: TRBJ1-2
V gene: TRBV7-2
CDR3 DNA: TGTGCCAGCAGCTACGGTAGTAACTATGGCTACACCTTC
CDR3 protein: CASSYGSNYGYTF

D gene: .
CDR3 length: 12
clone size: .
J gene: TRBJ1-3
V gene: TRBV30
CDR3 DNA: TGTGCCCTTACAGATTCTGGAAACACCATATATTTT
CDR3 protein: CALTDSGNTIYF

D gene: .
CDR3 length: 15
clone size: .
J gene: TRBJ2-5
V gene: TRBV6-1
CDR3 DNA: TGTGCCAGCAGAAAACAGGGAAGTGTCCAAGAGACCCAGTACTTC
CDR3 protein: CASRKQGSVQETQYF

D gene: .
CDR3 length: 13
clone size: .
J gene: TRBJ2-3
V gene: TRBV6-5
CDR3 DNA: TGTGCCAGCAGTTACTCCGCTACAGATACGCAGTATTTT
CDR3 protein: CASSYSATDTQYF

D gene: .
CDR3 length: 12
clone size: .
J gene: TRBJ2-1
V gene: TRBV5-1
CDR3 DNA: TGCGCCAGCAGGTACATTGGCGATGAGCAGTTCTTC
CDR3 protein: CASRYIGDEQFF

D gene: .
CDR3 length: 17
clone size: .
J gene: TRBJ1-3
V gene: TRBV15
CDR3 DNA: TGTGCCACCAGCTATTCAAGGGGCTCGGCCTCTGGAAACACCATATATTTT
CDR3 protein: CATSYSRGSASGNTIYF

D gene: TRBD2
CDR3 length: 16
clone size: .
J gene: TRBJ2-1
V gene: TRBV6-5
CDR3 DNA: TGTGCCAGCAGTTACCTCCGGAGCGGGAGAAACAATGAGCAGTTCTTC
CDR3 protein: CASSYLRSGRNNEQFF

D gene: .
CDR3 length: 14
clone size: .
J gene: TRBJ1-2
V gene: TRBV7-8
CDR3 DNA: TGTGCCAGCAGCTTGGTACAAGGGGGCTATGGCTACACCTTC
CDR3 protein: CASSLVQGGYGYTF

D gene: .
CDR3 length: 17
clone size: .
J gene: TRBJ2-6
V gene: TRBV2
CDR3 DNA: TGTGCCAGCAGCCCTTATTCCGGTGTTTCTGGGGCCAACGTCCTGACTTTC
CDR3 protein: CASSPYSGVSGANVLTF